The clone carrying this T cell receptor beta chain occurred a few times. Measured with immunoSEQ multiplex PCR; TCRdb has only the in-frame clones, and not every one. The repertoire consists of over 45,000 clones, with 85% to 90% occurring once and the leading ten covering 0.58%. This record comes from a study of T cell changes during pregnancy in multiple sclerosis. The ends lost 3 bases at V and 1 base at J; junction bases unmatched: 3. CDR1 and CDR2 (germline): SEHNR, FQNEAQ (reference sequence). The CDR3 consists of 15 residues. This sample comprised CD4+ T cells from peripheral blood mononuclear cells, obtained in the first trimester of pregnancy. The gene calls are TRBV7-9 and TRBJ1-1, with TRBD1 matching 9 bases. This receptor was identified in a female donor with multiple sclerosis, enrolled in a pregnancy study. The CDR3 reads CASSLGQGGNTEAFF. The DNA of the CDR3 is TGTGCCAGCAGCTTGGGACAGGGCGGGAACACTGAAGCTTTCTTT.